Below, 9 T cell receptor beta chains from the same sample are listed, as sequenced in a study of CD8 T cells in ankylosing spondylitis. TCRdb ran MiXCR on the 5' RACE reads and lists one entry per CDR3 protein. The sample consists of some 270,000 distinct CDR3 sequences, 15% to 20% of them appearing once. Input material: blood, either unsorted or a sorted T cell fraction (not recorded which). The source is a male donor with ankylosing spondylitis or in good health (not recorded which).

The V call is TRBV29-1, the J call TRBJ2-7; TRBD2 matches 13 bases. The CDR3 has 14 amino acids. Germline CDR1 SQVTM, CDR2 ANQGSEA. The V and J ends lost 7 bases and 1 base, in that order; junction bases with no gene match: 4. This CDR3 is CSAGLAGASYEQYF. The CDR3 DNA sequence: TGCAGCGCCGGACTAGCGGGGGCTTCCTACGAGCAGTACTTC.

This clonotype was seen more than once but under ten times. CDR3 coding DNA: TGTGCCTGGAGTGTAGGGGTCTCAACTAATGAAAAACTGTTTTTT. Translating gives CAWSVGVSTNEKLFF. This chain connects TRBV30 to TRBJ1-4, with a possible D match to TRBD1 (5 bases). V lost 0 bases to trimming and J lost 0 bases, with 8 bases between them. The CDR3 length is 15 residues. Germline V gene sequence: CDR1 GTSNPN, CDR2 SVGIG (reference sequence).

J is TRBJ1-5 and V is TRBV12-3 or TRBV12-4; tentatively, D is TRBD1 (6 bases). The ends were cut back, 4 bases at V and 9 bases at J, with 16 bases in the middle. The CDR3 length is 14 residues. CDR3 loop: CASSSPGGAGPQHF. CDR3 DNA sequence: TGTGCCAGCAGTTCTCCGGGGGGCGCGGGGCCCCAGCATTTT.

This clonotype was seen repeatedly, ten times or more. Here the CDR3 reads CSAFSRETSRYEQYF. The CDR3 DNA is TGCAGTGCGTTTTCTCGGGAGACCTCTAGGTACGAGCAGTACTTC. The V gene is TRBV20-1, the J gene TRBJ2-7, with a weak D call TRBD2 (6 bases). The CDR3 runs to 15 residues. Germline values: CDR1 DFQATT, CDR2 SNEGSKA (reference sequence). The ends were cut back, 6 bases at V and 4 bases at J, with 22 bases in the middle.

This clonotype was found a few times. The J gene is TRBJ1-1, the V gene TRBV12-5; D is perhaps TRBD1 (5 bases). Germline V gene data show CDR1 as LGHNT and CDR2 as FRNRAP. This CDR3 contains 12 residues. The ends were cut back, 6 bases at V and 5 bases at J, with 10 bases in the middle. CDR3 nucleotide sequence: TGTGCTAGTGGCGAAGGGGTAACTGAAGCTTTCTTT. Its translation: CASGEGVTEAFF.

The CDR3 region has the DNA TGCGCCAGCAGCCAGTCTAGCGGAGGGGTTTACGAGCAGTACTTC. Translation gives CASSQSSGGVYEQYF. The gene calls are TRBV4-1 and TRBJ2-7; TRBD2 matches at 7 bases. From germline, CDR1 is MGHRA and CDR2 YSYEKL. The CDR3 consists of 15 residues. V shed 3 bases, J shed 4 bases, and the junction held 9 bases outside the gene matches.

The chain employs TRBV4-2 and TRBJ2-1; perhaps D is TRBD1 or TRBD2 (6 bases each). The CDR3 sequence is 16 residues long. The V end lost 1 base, the J end lost 8 bases, and 18 bases lay between the germline ends. Germline lookup yields CDR1 LGHNA and CDR2 YNFKEQ. Written as DNA, the CDR3 is TGTGCCAGCAGCCAAGTCCCGGGGGCAGATAGTTATGAGCAGTTCTTC. It codes for CASSQVPGADSYEQFF.

As DNA, the CDR3 is TGTGCCAGCAGTTTCCTGAACAATGAGCAGTTCTTC. This sequence encodes CASSFLNNEQFF. The chain is built from TRBV27 and TRBJ2-1; D not certain. V lost 3 bases and J 5 bases, leaving 5 bases between the germline ends. The CDR3 consists of 12 residues. CDR1 MNHEY and CDR2 SMNVEV come from the germline V gene (reference sequence).

Only a few counts were recorded for this clonotype. The gene calls are TRBV11-2 and TRBJ2-3, with D uncertain. The V and J ends lost 4 bases and 1 base respectively, with 9 bases between them. The CDR3 is made up of 14 amino acids. The V gene's germline CDR1 is SGHAT and CDR2 FQNNGV. CDR3 nucleotide sequence: TGTGCCAGCAGCTCGAGCGTTCGCACAGATACGCAGTATTTT. Protein: CASSSSVRTDTQYF.